This T cell receptor beta chain was sequenced during a study of neoadjuvant anti-PD-1 for oral cavity cancer. No culture or expansion preceded analysis of these blood cells. This CDR3 is built from 18 residues. Germline V CDR1 and CDR2: MNHEY, SMNVEV (reference sequence). J lost 14 bases, V lost 4 bases, and 18 bases had no gene match. Only in-frame clones appear in the TCRdb table, and some are missing; sequencing was by immunoSEQ multiplex PCR. The table records tens of thousands of clones, approximately 82% of them present only once. The source is a person aged 35 to 85 with oral cavity squamous cell carcinoma. The sequencing here drew on PBMCs, taken before nivolumab (anti-PD-1) treatment. V gene TRBV27 combines with J gene TRBJ2-1, with TRBD2 matching 15 bases. CDR3: CASSSINRGLAGGGVEFF. CDR3 bases: TGTGCCAGCAGTTCCATCAATAGGGGACTAGCGGGAGGTGGGGTGGAGTTCTTC.